The present T cell receptor (beta chain) was sequenced within a study of blood T cell repertoires in COVID-19 (dated by TCRdb to about 2020). Concerning the study at large: The collaborator samples originated in the United States, Italy and Spain and spanned the acute and convalescent phases of COVID-19. The prospective study material was composed of cDNA or gDNA derived from T cells, B-cell-depleted T cells, or PBMCs. Subjects who had been exposed to COVID-19, were actively infected with it, or had recovered from it provided the deeply sampled blood TCRbeta repertoires that made up the dataset. The repertoires were released in a freely available public database meant as a resource for research on the immune response to SARS-CoV-2. The samples were drawn from two sources: the first 160 participants of the ongoing ImmuneRACE study, and 1,254 subjects contributed by 6 global collaborators. Sample metadata almost always included a de-identified subject ID, COVID-19 status, age in years and sex. HLA class I and class II types, where available, came from metadata supplied by the sample provider rather than from assay-based typing. Study-wide conclusions, independent of this receptor: How much clinical and demographic metadata was included differed by source and by participant, and the metadata was provided uncurated.

Whole blood was collected in K2EDTA tubes by collaborating institutions according to the institutions' own protocols. For TCRbeta analysis, collaborator samples were shipped as frozen whole blood, as isolated PBMCs, or as DNA extracted from either sample type. This clone appeared a single time. It lacks a known antigen. Base quality data are lacking; no much larger clone is found one base away. The immunoSEQ Assay, a bias-controlled multiplex PCR, was used to amplify TCRbeta CDR3 regions from genomic DNA. On the authors' methods: Nucleated cell counts per sample were estimated from amplification of reference gene primers within the assay. To quantify the absolute abundance of each unique TCRbeta CDR3 rearrangement, sequence reads were collapsed and filtered. For each sample, productive Simpson clonality was calculated by taking the square root of Simpson's diversity index across productive rearrangements. Sourced from immuneACCESS, this table was stored by TCRdb with only in-frame sequences that have V and J called. A share of the clones is absent; for the studies checked, an unresolved V gene accounts for under half, and the remainder has no known explanation. The V and J calls and clone size are taken from that table; D and trimming were inferred from the DNA. This sample has fewer than 250,000 clones in its table, and roughly nine tenths of those were observed once. The top ten clonotypes cover over 1.5% of the sample.

At the junction V is shortened by 1 base and J by 7 bases, with 17 bases in between. The CDR3 runs 16 residues from the cysteine to the phenylalanine. The kept DNA is CDR3 alone, 48 bases in frame from the first base. The germline V gene provides CDR1 SGHVS and CDR2 FQNEAQ. Sequenced input: peripheral blood. The TCR originated in a man in his 70s with acute or convalescent COVID-19. This chain is built from TRBV7-8 and TRBJ2-1, and perhaps TRBD2 as D gene, on 5 matching bases. The CDR3 protein sequence reads: CASSLDRLASQNEQFF. The nucleotide sequence is TGTGCCAGCAGCTTAGATAGGCTAGCATCCCAAAATGAGCAGTTCTTC.